This T cell receptor beta chain was found in a study of neoadjuvant anti-PD-1 for oral cavity cancer. PBMC libraries mostly used 480 ng of input genomic DNA, with six replicates per sample. Profiled with immunoSEQ multiplex PCR; TCRdb holds only in-frame clones, not every one. Among fewer than 15,000 clones, under 85% were seen once, and the ten largest hold approximately 2.8%. Losses at the gene ends were 5 bases for V and 2 bases for J; bases not matched to a gene: 5. CDR1 and CDR2 from the germline V gene are SEHNR and FQNEAQ (reference sequence). CDR3 length: 14 amino acids. Time point defined: after neoadjuvant nivolumab, at surgical resection.

The input for sequencing was PBMCs, taken after nivolumab (anti-PD-1) treatment. The rearrangement joins TRBV7-9 to TRBJ1-2, with 7 bases matching TRBD1. The sequence derives from a person between 40 and 79 years old with oral cavity squamous cell carcinoma. DNA of the CDR3: TGTGCCAGCAGCAGAACAGGGGCCAACTATGGCTACACCTTC. Translating it yields CASSRTGANYGYTF.